The rows below give T cell receptor beta chains drawn from one sample of a study of blood T cells in healthy people across ages. TCRdb passed the 5' RACE reads through MiXCR, listing each CDR3 protein once. The data show about 1.5 million distinct CDR3 sequences, roughly 43% seen once. Sequenced material: blood. Receptors originate from a woman aged 18-29 years in good health. Both conserved end residues are part of each CDR3. The D gene is left open where the match is weak. Not every row has a clone size; where given, it reads once, few, many or a size class.

>TRBD2|TRBJ2-7|TRBV7-2|many
TGTGCCAGCAGTTTTAGCGGGGGTTCCTACGAGCAGTACTTC
CASSFSGGSYEQYF
>NA|TRBJ1-1|TRBV10-3|NA
TGTGCCATCAGTGACCTTGTGAACACTGAAGCTTTCTTT
CAISDLVNTEAFF
>NA|TRBJ1-2|TRBV6-5|NA
TGTGCCAGTGGACATCCGACTCGAGGCTACACCTTC
CASGHPTRGYTF
>NA|TRBJ2-1|TRBV6-6|NA
TGTGCCGGCAGTCCACTTCTGTTGAATGAGCAGTTCTTC
CAGSPLLLNEQFF
>NA|TRBJ2-1|TRBV6-5|few
TGTGCCAGCAGTTACGCGGTTAGCTACAATGAGCAGTTCTTC
CASSYAVSYNEQFF
>NA|TRBJ2-6|TRBV7-2|NA
TGTGCCAGCAGTTTAAGTTACCGAGAGGGCACTGGGGCCAACGTCCTGACTTTC
CASSLSYREGTGANVLTF
>NA|TRBJ1-2|TRBV9|NA
TGTGCCAGCAGCGGTAGGGAAGGTGGAGGCTACACCTTC
CASSGREGGGYTF
>NA|TRBJ2-7|TRBV5-5|NA
TGTGCCAGTAGCTTGATGGCCAGCCTTCTTCCCTACGAGCAGTACTTC
CASSLMASLLPYEQYF
>NA|TRBJ1-2|TRBV3-1|few
TGTGCCAGCAGCCAAGGTCCGGGTTTCTATGGCTACACCTTC
CASSQGPGFYGYTF
>TRBD1|TRBJ1-1|TRBV19|once
TGTGCCAGTAGGGCTCAATCGGACAGGGGATCCGGTGAAGCTTTCTTT
CASRAQSDRGSGEAFF
>NA|TRBJ2-4|TRBV14|once
TGTGCCAGCAGCTTGCTAGAAGCCAAAAACATTCAGTACTTC
CASSLLEAKNIQYF
>NA|TRBJ1-1|TRBV2|NA
TGTGCCAGCAGTTACACACTGAACACTGAAGCTTTCTTT
CASSYTLNTEAFF
>NA|TRBJ1-1|TRBV20-1|few
TGCAGTGCTAGAGTTGGGGGTTTGAACACTGAAGCTTTCTTT
CSARVGGLNTEAFF
>NA|TRBJ1-5|TRBV12-3/TRBV12-4|NA
TGTGCCAGCAGTTCAGCCTTATTGGAGCCCCAGCATTTT
CASSSALLEPQHF
>NA|TRBJ2-5|TRBV6-5|NA
TGTGCCAGCAGACGTCTTTCGGGTGGAGAGCAGTACTTC
CASRRLSGGEQYF
>TRBD1|TRBJ2-1|TRBV7-9|NA
TGTGCCAGCAGCTTTGGACAGGGGGATCTAAATGAGCAGTTCTTC
CASSFGQGDLNEQFF
>NA|TRBJ2-3|TRBV20-1|few
TGCAGTGCTGAGGGAGCCCGGGACCCATACACAGATACGCAGTATTTT
CSAEGARDPYTDTQYF
>NA|TRBJ1-2|TRBV4-1|NA
TGCGCCAGCAGCCAAGATACGGACAGTCTCTATGGCTACACCTTC
CASSQDTDSLYGYTF
>NA|TRBJ2-1|TRBV24-1|NA
TGTGCCACCAGTGACCCGAACCTTTGGCCTGAGCAGTTCTTC
CATSDPNLWPEQFF
>NA|TRBJ1-1|TRBV5-1|NA
TGCGCCAGCAGCTTGGCCCCTAGGTGGACTGAAGCTTTCTTT
CASSLAPRWTEAFF
>NA|TRBJ1-2|TRBV14|few
TGTGCCAGCAGGCCCGCGGGGGTTGGGGGCTACACCTTC
CASRPAGVGGYTF
>TRBD2|TRBJ2-5|TRBV20-1|NA
TGCAGTGCTAAGGGACTAGCGGGATTTCGTGAGCAGTACTTC
CSAKGLAGFREQYF
>NA|TRBJ1-1|TRBV20-1|few
TGCAGTGCACGATCCCAGGGACCGAACACTGAAGCTTTCTTT
CSARSQGPNTEAFF
>NA|TRBJ1-2|TRBV6-1|once
TGTGCCAGCAGAAGCCCGGCAGCGTACTATGGCTACACCTTC
CASRSPAAYYGYTF
>NA|TRBJ2-1|TRBV20-1|many
TGCAGTGCTGCCTCCCCCCTTTTCGGACGGAACAATGAGCAGTTCTTC
CSAASPLFGRNNEQFF
>NA|TRBJ2-7|TRBV3-1|few
TGTGCCAGCAGCCAAGACCTTTGGAAGGGGTACGAGCAGTACTTC
CASSQDLWKGYEQYF
>TRBD1|TRBJ1-5|TRBV20-1|NA
TGCAGTGCTAGGGGACAGATGCTGAGCAATCAGCCCCAGCATTTT
CSARGQMLSNQPQHF
>TRBD1|TRBJ1-2|TRBV6-5|NA
TGTGCCACCAGAAACGGACAGGGGACTTACTATGGCTACACCTTC
CATRNGQGTYYGYTF
>TRBD1|TRBJ2-2|TRBV24-1|NA
TGTGCCACCAGTGATCACAGGGGGTGGACCACCGGGGAGCTGTTTTTT
CATSDHRGWTTGELFF
>NA|TRBJ2-3|TRBV12-3/TRBV12-4|NA
TGTGCCAGCACCACTTCAAGACGAAGATGGACAGATACGCAGTATTTT
CASTTSRRRWTDTQYF
>TRBD1|TRBJ1-6|TRBV9|few
TGTGCCAGCAGCGCAGCGACAGGGCCTTATAATTCACCCCTCCACTTT
CASSAATGPYNSPLHF
>NA|TRBJ2-1|TRBV12-3/TRBV12-4|NA
TGTGCCAGCAGTTTAAGGCGGGCCTACAATGAGCAGTTCTTC
CASSLRRAYNEQFF
>TRBD2|TRBJ2-3|TRBV24-1|NA
TGTGCCACCATGAGAGATAGCGGGTCAGATACGCAGTATTTT
CATMRDSGSDTQYF
>NA|TRBJ1-5|TRBV7-9|few
TGTGCCAGCAGCATTATGGGAGTCAATCAGCCCCAGCATTTT
CASSIMGVNQPQHF
>NA|TRBJ2-5|TRBV11-2|NA
TGTGCCAGCAGCTTAGATCAGAGTGAGCAGTACTTC
CASSLDQSEQYF
>TRBD1|TRBJ2-7|TRBV7-9|NA
TGTGCCAGCAGCGACGGACAGGCCTACTACGAGCAGTACTTC
CASSDGQAYYEQYF
>NA|TRBJ2-3|TRBV7-2|NA
TGTGCCAGCAGCTTTCGGGGGGCGGGCGGGAATACGCAGTATTTT
CASSFRGAGGNTQYF
>NA|TRBJ2-7|TRBV6-5|NA
TGTGCCAGCAGGTCCCACCTGACAGGTATCGAGCAGTACTTC
CASRSHLTGIEQYF
>NA|TRBJ2-7|TRBV4-2|NA
TGTGCCAGCAGCCAAGAAGTTTCTATTCCCTCCTACGAGCAGTACTTC
CASSQEVSIPSYEQYF
>NA|TRBJ1-1|TRBV7-2|few
TGTGCCAGCAGCCCGCAGACTGGGACGGGCAACACTGAAGCTTTCTTT
CASSPQTGTGNTEAFF
>NA|TRBJ2-1|TRBV25-1|many
TGTGCCAGCAGTGAACCTGTCGGGCAGGGGAATCACAATGAGCAGTTCTTC
CASSEPVGQGNHNEQFF
>TRBD1|TRBJ1-1|TRBV4-3|few
TGCGCCAGCAGCCACGTACAGGGGACCCTGAACACTGAAGCTTTCTTT
CASSHVQGTLNTEAFF
>TRBD2|TRBJ2-1|TRBV20-1|few
TGCAGTGCTAGGGCCCCCACTTCTAGCGGGAGGAATAGCTCCTACAATGAGCAGTTCTTC
CSARAPTSSGRNSSYNEQFF
>NA|TRBJ2-5|TRBV25-1|NA
TGTGCCAGCAGTGCGTATATACAAGAGACCCAGTACTTC
CASSAYIQETQYF
>TRBD2|TRBJ2-7|TRBV20-1|NA
TGTAGTGCTAGTTCTAGCGGGAGCTCCTACAATGAGCAGTACTTC
CSASSSGSSYNEQYF
>TRBD2|TRBJ2-7|TRBV7-2|NA
TGTGCCAGCAGCCTGATTAGCGGGGCCTACAATGAGCAGTACTTC
CASSLISGAYNEQYF
>NA|TRBJ1-5|TRBV19|few
TGTGCCAGTAGTGTCAGTAGAGGGAATCAGCCCCAGCATTTT
CASSVSRGNQPQHF
>TRBD1|TRBJ2-4|TRBV29-1|NA
TGCAGCGTTGATCTAGAGGGGGCTGACATTCAGTACTTC
CSVDLEGADIQYF
>NA|TRBJ2-4|TRBV2|many
TGTGCCAGCAGTGTTCTAGCCAAAAACATTCAGTACTTC
CASSVLAKNIQYF
>NA|TRBJ1-5|TRBV12-3/TRBV12-4|NA
TGTGCCAGCAGTGACGGGATAGGCAATCAGCCCCAGCATTTT
CASSDGIGNQPQHF